Detailed here is one T cell receptor (beta chain). The V end was cut by 6 bases, the J end by 8 bases, with 22 bases between. The length of the CDR3 is 15 residues. Germline V gene sequence: CDR1 LNHDA, CDR2 SQIVND (reference sequence). The data are from a study of OX40 agonist ivuxolimab in advanced cancers. Clones were read by immunoSEQ multiplex PCR, and TCRdb kept only the in-frame ones, dropping some. The repertoire holds some 49,000 clones, roughly 85% seen once, with over 6.5% in the top ten. The receptor's source is an adult with an advanced solid tumor such as melanoma, head and neck, liver or kidney cancer. The chain joins TRBV19 to TRBJ1-1; D remains ambiguous. Sequenced here: CD4+ or CD8+ T cells sorted from blood, sampled in a trial of the OX40 agonist ivuxolimab. The CDR3 reads CASSTPGQPKREAFF. DNA for the CDR3: TGTGCCAGTAGCACCCCTGGCCAGCCTAAAAGGGAAGCTTTCTTT. Looking up the rest from reference TRBV19 and TRBJ1-1 gives the full variable domain: DGGITQSPKYLFRKEGQNVTLSCEQNLNHDAMYWYRQDPGQGLRLIYYSQIVNDFQKGDIAEGYSVSREKKESFPLTVTSAQKNPTAFYLCASSTPGQPKREAFFGQGTRLTVV.